This T cell receptor beta chain came from a study of cytomegalovirus exposure and HLA in healthy donors. The PCR used 60 Vbeta and 13 Jbeta primers. TCRdb's copy holds only in-frame clones and misses some; the assay was immunoSEQ multiplex PCR. The table includes approximately 110,000 clones, 60% to 80% detected once. The sample consisted of PBMCs. This clonotype was obtained from a man over 45 in good health and CMV-seropositive.

The CDR3 region is CASSLGLAGDPFTDTQYF. DNA of the CDR3: TGTGCCAGCAGCTTAGGCCTAGCGGGAGACCCATTCACAGATACGCAGTATTTT. The chain couples TRBV13 to TRBJ2-3; 10 nucleotides match TRBD2. The CDR3 spans 18 residues. The germline V gene has CDR1 PRHDT and CDR2 FYEKMQ (reference sequence). Germline trimming cut 0 bases from V and 2 bases from J; bases unmatched to any gene: 8.